The 10 T cell receptor beta chains below all came from one sample that was sequenced in a study of human T cells and chemical hapten exposure. Specified time point: healthy volunteer bleed at 2 weeks. Total RNA came from unfractionated whole blood. TCRdb itself ran the RACE reads through MiXCR, one entry per CDR3 protein. The sample yields about 46,000 distinct CDR3 sequences, roughly 4% seen once. Sample: whole blood. Receptors originate from a female donor in good health. Some clones in this sample may be carry-over from other donors' samples.

This clonotype has at least ten counts. The chain uses TRBV20-1 and TRBJ2-3; D could derive from TRBD1 or TRBD2 (5 bases each). The CDR3 sequence is 16 residues long. The germline V gene has CDR1 DFQATT and CDR2 SNEGSKA (reference sequence). The germline V and J ends were trimmed by 0 bases and 2 bases, with 15 bases remaining between them. CDR3 sequence (DNA): TGCAGTGCTAGAGATGAGGGGTGGGGGTCCACAGATACGCAGTATTTT. Its translation is CSARDEGWGSTDTQYF.

The V and J genes are TRBV7-8 and TRBJ1-5; 8 bases fit TRBD1. This CDR3 is built from 17 residues. J lost 6 bases, V lost 0 bases, and 10 bases had no gene match. From germline, CDR1 is SGHVS and CDR2 FQNEAQ. CDR3 coding DNA: TGTGCCAGCAGCTTAGCAGCCCGGACAGGGTACTTTCAGCCCCAGCATTTT. Its translation: CASSLAARTGYFQPQHF.

This clonotype appeared many times. The chain combines TRBV6-1 with TRBJ2-7, with TRBD1 identical over 7 bases. CDR1 MNHNS and CDR2 SASEGT come from the germline V gene. The CDR3 has 14 residues. V was pared by 7 bases and J by 4 bases, with 10 bases of the junction left unmatched. The CDR3 DNA follows: TGTGCCAGCAAGTCAGGACAGGATCCATACGAGCAGTACTTC. Amino acid sequence: CASKSGQDPYEQYF.

In its sample, this clonotype was seen a few times. The CDR3 DNA reads as TGTGCCAGTAGTAGCCGGGACAGCTCTAATGAAAAACTGTTTTTT. Encoded protein: CASSSRDSSNEKLFF. V gene TRBV19 combines with J gene TRBJ1-4; TRBD1 matches 7 bases. V dropped 4 bases and J dropped 3; count of bases not matched to a gene: 5. This CDR3 has 15 residues. The V gene's germline CDR1 is LNHDA and CDR2 SQIVND (reference sequence).

This clonotype was counted many times. The chain combines TRBV2 with TRBJ2-1, with 15 nucleotides matching TRBD2. Germline assignment: CDR1 SNHLY and CDR2 FYNNEI. The CDR3 loop spans 16 amino acids. V gave up 6 bases and J gave up 15 bases; unmatched junction bases: 15. The DNA of the CDR3 is TGTGCCAGCAGGGGGGGGACTAGCGGGGGGCACCGCCGGCTGTTCTTC. This sequence encodes CASRGGTSGGHRRLFF.

Concerning this clonotype itself: A much larger clone differs from this one at a single base, so this may be a read error. The chain couples TRBV4-2 to TRBJ1-6; 9 bases are a match to TRBD1. CDR1 and CDR2 (germline): LGHNA, YNFKEQ. This CDR3 is 14 amino acids long. CDR3 bases: TGTGCCAGCAGCCAAAACAGGGGGCAGGGGTGGCTCAACTTT. It codes for CASSQNRGQGWLNF.

The table lists this clonotype with many counts. V is TRBV6-2 or TRBV6-3 and J is TRBJ1-1; possibly TRBD1 for D (5 bases). V lost 6 bases and J 4 bases, leaving 15 bases between the germline ends. The CDR3 has 14 residues. Germline CDR1 reads MNHEY; CDR2 reads SVGEGT. The CDR3 bases are TGTGCCAGCAGCGGACATCAAGAGATCACTGAAGCTTTCTTT. It specifies CASSGHQEITEAFF.

This clonotype was detected many times. This chain joins TRBV5-1 and TRBJ2-3; D gene ambiguous. V was pared by 5 bases and J by 4 bases, with 14 bases between. CDR1 is SGHRS, CDR2 YFSETQ, per germline. The length of the CDR3 is 14 residues. CDR3 sequence reads: CASSTELGSDTQYF. CDR3 sequence (DNA): TGCGCCAGCAGTACGGAGCTAGGTTCAGATACGCAGTATTTT.

Turning to this clonotype: A much bigger clone sits one base away, suggesting this may be a read error. CDR3 loop: CASREGPRSSPLHF. In DNA, the CDR3 is TGTGCCAGCCGCGAGGGACCGCGCAGTTCACCCCTCCACTTT. This chain links TRBV7-6 with TRBJ1-6; D possibly corresponds to TRBD1 (5 bases). The germline V gene encodes CDR1 SGHVS and CDR2 FNYEAQ. V was cut by 8 bases and J by 9 bases, with 17 bases left in between. The CDR3 totals 14 residues.

This clonotype occurred a few times. The chain recombines TRBV29-1 with TRBJ2-2; 10 nucleotides agree with TRBD1. There are 17 residues in the CDR3. The germline CDR1 and CDR2 sequences are SQVTM and ANQGSEA. The V gene end was trimmed by 5 bases and the J gene end by 3 bases; junction bases not matched to a gene: 12. The CDR3 sequence is CSVRVDRGFADTGELFF. In DNA, the CDR3 is TGCAGCGTTCGCGTGGACAGGGGGTTCGCGGACACCGGGGAGCTGTTTTTT.